This T cell receptor (beta chain) was observed in a study of blood T cell repertoires in COVID-19. Across the study: T cells, B-cell-depleted T cells, or PBMCs provided the cDNA or gDNA that served as material.

V shed 8 bases and J shed 1 base, with 11 bases lying between them. The CDR3 totals 13 residues. Per the germline V gene, CDR1 is LNHDA and CDR2 is SQIVND (reference sequence). The Seattle patients joined while their infection was active and were tracked longitudinally afterward. The method was immunoSEQ multiplex PCR; TCRdb's version includes in-frame clones alone and lacks a portion of them. This table holds roughly 87,000 clones, approximately 85% found once. Sequencing was carried out using peripheral blood. The receptor was isolated from a woman of 80 years or more with COVID-19, enrolled during active disease. The chain uses TRBV19 and TRBJ1-1; a weak D match, TRBD1 (6 bases). The CDR3 nucleotides read TGTGCCAGTGGAACAGGGTGGAACACTGAAGCTTTCTTT. Its translation: CASGTGWNTEAFF.